Following are 24 T cell receptor beta chains from one sample sequenced in a study of blood T cell repertoires in COVID-19. Sequenced by immunoSEQ multiplex PCR; TCRdb stores in-frame clones only, minus some. The table has 150,000 to 200,000 clones, 87% seen once. Sequenced: peripheral blood. All receptors come from a woman in her 70s with COVID-19, enrolled during active disease.

V gene TRBV3-1 (or the pseudogene TRBV3-2) combines with J gene TRBJ1-3, with 7 nucleotides matching TRBD1. Germline V lookup: CDR1 LGHDT, CDR2 YNNKEL (reference sequence). V dropped 1 base and J dropped 9; count of bases not matched to a gene: 3. The CDR3 is 13 residues long. CDR3 protein: CASSQGSGGTIYF. CDR3 coding DNA: TGTGCCAGCAGCCAAGGTTCAGGGGGCACCATATATTTT.

A single count supports this clone. The V call is TRBV28, the J call TRBJ2-5; 7 positions agree with TRBD1. The CDR3 length is 15 residues. The V gene end was trimmed by 6 bases and the J gene end by 2 bases; junction bases not matched to a gene: 9. Germline CDR1 reads MDHEN; CDR2 reads SYDVKM. This CDR3 reads CASSSLRDSQETQYF. CDR3 DNA: TGTGCCAGCAGCTCACTCCGGGACAGTCAAGAGACCCAGTACTTC. Supplemented by reference TRBV28 and TRBJ2-5, the full variable domain reads DVKVTQSSRYLVKRTGEKVFLECVQDMDHENMFWYRQDPGLGLRLIYFSYDVKMKEKGDIPEGYSVSREKKERFSLILESASTNQTSMYLCASSSLRDSQETQYFGPGTRLLVL.

This sequence joins TRBV27 and TRBJ1-2; unclear D gene. Between the trimmed V and J ends, which lost 5 bases and 5 bases, there was a span of 12 bases. CDR1 is MNHEY, CDR2 SMNVEV, per germline (reference sequence). CDR3 size: 13 residues. The CDR3 sequence: CASSTTANYGYTF. The CDR3 bases are TGTGCCAGCAGTACTACCGCCAATTATGGCTACACCTTC.

This clone was recorded only once. The rearrangement links TRBV19 to TRBJ2-3; 7 bases align to TRBD2. Germline CDR1 reads LNHDA; CDR2 reads SQIVND (reference sequence). The CDR3 contains 13 residues. V dropped 5 bases and J dropped 4; count of bases not matched to a gene: 3. The CDR3 DNA reads as TGTGCCAGTAGTGGGAGGGAGGCAGATACGCAGTATTTT. Translation: CASSGREADTQYF.

The chain links TRBV29-1 to TRBJ1-1; no definite D call. The CDR3 runs to 13 residues. V was shortened by 3 bases and J by 1 base, with 9 bases between the two germline ends. CDR1 is SQVTM and CDR2 is ANQGSEA in the germline V gene. The CDR3 loop reads CSVERHENTEAFF. The CDR3 DNA sequence: TGCAGCGTTGAGAGGCACGAGAACACTGAAGCTTTCTTT.

The V call is TRBV29-1, the J call TRBJ2-3, with 11 nucleotides matching TRBD2. V lost 8 bases, J lost 4 bases, and 11 bases stayed unmatched. The CDR3 runs 15 residues. Germline CDR1 SQVTM, CDR2 ANQGSEA. The CDR3 here is CSTTGASGRSDTQYF. DNA of the CDR3: TGCAGCACCACCGGGGCTAGCGGGAGGTCAGATACGCAGTATTTT.

The chain recombines TRBV7-2 with TRBJ2-7, with 7 nucleotides matching TRBD1. Germline V gene sequence: CDR1 SGHTA, CDR2 FQGNSA. The V segment lost 10 bases and the J segment 4 bases; nucleotides outside the gene matches: 10. The CDR3 contains 13 residues. The CDR3 DNA reads as TGTGCCACCCACAGGGGCAGTGGTTACGAGCAGTACTTC. Translated, it gives CATHRGSGYEQYF.

The rearrangement links TRBV27 to TRBJ2-7; TRBD2 matches 9 bases. Germline loops: CDR1 MNHEY, CDR2 SMNVEV (reference sequence). The CDR3 totals 18 residues. V gave up 1 base and J gave up 2 bases; unmatched junction bases: 12. CDR3 amino acids: CASSLFVLAGDPTYEQYF. The DNA for the CDR3 is TGTGCCAGCAGTTTATTTGTTTTAGCGGGAGACCCTACCTACGAGCAGTACTTC.

The chain joins TRBV3-1 (or the pseudogene TRBV3-2) to TRBJ2-3; D perhaps matches TRBD2 (6 bases). Germline V CDR1 and CDR2: LGHDT, YNNKEL (reference sequence). V dropped 3 bases and J dropped 5 bases, with 15 bases sitting between them. There are 15 residues in the CDR3. Written as DNA, the CDR3 is TGTGCCAGCAGCCACCGTAGCGGCGGAGGAGATACGCAGTATTTT. The encoded protein is CASSHRSGGGDTQYF.

The J gene is TRBJ1-2, the V gene TRBV5-1; D is possibly TRBD1 (5 bases). The germline V gene encodes CDR1 SGHRS and CDR2 YFSETQ. The CDR3 runs to 14 residues. Trimming took off 4 bases at V and 4 bases at J, with 14 bases between the two ends. Written as DNA, the CDR3 is TGCGCCAGCAGCCCGACAGCGGGTGGCTATGGCTACACCTTC. Amino acids: CASSPTAGGYGYTF.

The chain recombines TRBV5-6 with TRBJ2-2; 8 nucleotides agree with TRBD2. The CDR3 totals 17 residues. The germline V gene has CDR1 SGHDT and CDR2 YYEEEE. With 3 bases clipped from V and 6 bases from J, the junction kept 13 bases outside the gene matches. CDR3 residues: CASSYPTGRGGAGELFF. In DNA form, the CDR3 reads TGTGCCAGCAGCTACCCGACCGGGAGGGGGGGCGCCGGGGAGCTGTTTTTT.

The CDR3 reads CASKYRARSGNTIYF. In DNA, the CDR3 is TGTGCCAGCAAATACAGGGCCCGCTCTGGAAACACCATATATTTT. The chain uses TRBV6-5 and TRBJ1-3; the D gene is possibly TRBD1 (6 bases). CDR3 size: 15 residues. The V end was cut by 7 bases, the J end by 0 bases, with 13 bases between. The germline CDR1 and CDR2 sequences are MNHEY and SVGAGI.

The CDR3 nucleotides are TGTGCCAGCAGCATACGTACGGCATCGGGCGAGCAGTACTTC. Residues: CASSIRTASGEQYF. This chain links TRBV5-8 with TRBJ2-7; no firm D call. Germline-derived CDR1 and CDR2 are SGHTS and YDEGEE. Trimming removed 4 bases at V and 6 bases at J, with 17 bases between. The CDR3 length is 14 residues. Full variable domain (rest looked up from reference TRBV5-8 and TRBJ2-7): EAGVTQSPTHLIKTRGQQATLRCSPISGHTSVYWYQQALGLGLQFLLWYDEGEERNRGNFPPRFSGRQFPNYSSELNVNALELEDSALYLCASSIRTASGEQYFGPGTRLTVT.

This rearrangement joins TRBV19 to TRBJ1-2; D gene ambiguous. Germline CDR1 and CDR2: LNHDA and SQIVND (reference sequence). The CDR3 is 14 residues long. V was clipped by 4 bases and J by 7 bases, with 16 bases between them. DNA of the CDR3: TGTGCCAGTAGTACCAAGATAGAGTATGGTGGCTACACCTTC. Residues: CASSTKIEYGGYTF.

This clone was recorded a few times. The rearrangement joins TRBV4-2 to TRBJ1-5; D is possibly TRBD1 (6 bases). The germline V and J ends were trimmed by 2 bases and 4 bases, with 12 bases remaining between them. The CDR3 is made up of 15 amino acids. Germline assignment: CDR1 LGHNA and CDR2 YNFKEQ. CDR3 region: CASSQYGQPNQPQHF. The CDR3 nucleotides are TGTGCCAGCAGCCAATATGGACAGCCAAATCAGCCCCAGCATTTT.

The chain carries TRBV6-5 and TRBJ1-1; D not resolved. There are 14 residues in the CDR3. The V gene's germline CDR1 is MNHEY and CDR2 SVGAGI. Trimming pared 2 bases from V and 1 base from J, leaving 8 bases between. CDR3 amino acids: CASSYGWRNTEAFF. In DNA, the CDR3 is TGTGCCAGCAGTTACGGGTGGAGGAACACTGAAGCTTTCTTT.

The CDR3 DNA follows: TGTGCCAGTAGTATGGCCCGGACAAGGTCCATGAACACTGAAGCTTTCTTT. It translates to CASSMARTRSMNTEAFF. The chain recombines TRBV19 with TRBJ1-1; TRBD1 might be the D (5 bases). Trimming left V 3 bases short and J 0 bases short, with 17 bases between. Per the germline V gene, CDR1 is LNHDA and CDR2 is SQIVND (reference sequence). The CDR3 is 17 residues long.

This rearrangement joins TRBV19 to TRBJ1-5; 8 nucleotides line up with TRBD1. The CDR3 length is 15 residues. Trimming cost V 5 bases and J 5 bases; bases outside gene matches: 8. Per the germline V gene, CDR1 is LNHDA and CDR2 is SQIVND (reference sequence). DNA for the CDR3: TGTGCCAGTAGTGTGAGGACAGGGACTGATCAGCCCCAGCATTTT. It yields the protein CASSVRTGTDQPQHF.

The V and J genes are TRBV5-1 and TRBJ2-7, with a tentative D call TRBD2 (6 bases). Germline V gene lookup returns CDR1 SGHRS and CDR2 YFSETQ. The CDR3 runs 16 residues. Trimming took 0 bases from V and 1 from J, leaving 14 bases between them. CDR3 region: CASSLGGTGISYEQYF. CDR3 nucleotides: TGCGCCAGCAGCTTGGGCGGGACTGGAATTTCCTACGAGCAGTACTTC.

The chain links TRBV5-6 to TRBJ2-5, with D maybe TRBD2 (5 bases). Germline values: CDR1 SGHDT, CDR2 YYEEEE. This CDR3 contains 15 residues. V shed 0 bases and J shed 1 base, with 10 bases lying between them. The CDR3 is CASSLVSGSQETQYF. The DNA of the CDR3 is TGTGCCAGCAGCTTGGTGTCGGGGAGCCAAGAGACCCAGTACTTC.

The chain carries TRBV7-9 and TRBJ2-3; weak D call: TRBD2 (6 bases). This CDR3 comprises 16 residues. The ends were cut back, 7 bases at V and 0 bases at J, with 17 bases in the middle. Germline V lookup: CDR1 SEHNR, CDR2 FQNEAQ (reference sequence). The CDR3 DNA reads as TGTGCCAGCACGCCGACTCGGGAGATTAGCACAGATACGCAGTATTTT. This encodes CASTPTREISTDTQYF.

The gene calls are TRBV7-2 and TRBJ2-5, with TRBD2 matching over 7 bases. CDR1 is SGHTA and CDR2 is FQGNSA in the germline V gene. This CDR3 spans 15 amino acids. V lost 1 base and J lost 5; bases outside the gene matches: 7. The CDR3 region has the DNA TGTGCCAGCAGCTTAGATGGGGGGGGATCGGAGACCCAGTACTTC. It specifies CASSLDGGGSETQYF. The full variable domain, rest sourced from reference TRBV7-2 and TRBJ2-5, is GAGVSQSPSNKVTEKGKDVELRCDPISGHTALYWYRQSLGQGLEFLIYFQGNSAPDKSGLPSDRFSAERTGGSVSTLTIQRTQQEDSAVYLCASSLDGGGSETQYFGPGTRLLVL.

The sample holds a few counts of this clone. This chain links TRBV3-1 (or the pseudogene TRBV3-2) with TRBJ1-4; D may be TRBD1 (6 bases). CDR1 and CDR2 (germline): LGHDT, YNNKEL (reference sequence). This CDR3 spans 14 amino acids. Trimming took off 1 base at V and 8 bases at J, with 11 bases between the two ends. The CDR3 DNA reads TGTGCCAGCAGCCAAGGGGGGCTCAAGGAAAAACTGTTTTTT. This translates into CASSQGGLKEKLFF.

The V gene is TRBV6-2 or TRBV6-3, the J gene TRBJ2-7; D unresolved. V was pared by 2 bases and J by 5 bases, with 13 bases between. Per the germline V gene, CDR1 is MNHEY and CDR2 is SVGEGT. The CDR3 has 14 amino acids. The DNA for the CDR3 is TGTGCCAGCAGTTACCCCCAGGCCCTAAACGAGCAGTACTTC. Amino acids: CASSYPQALNEQYF.